This T cell receptor (beta chain) was observed in a study of shared clonotypes between healthy human individuals. This CDR3 region has 18 residues. The germline gives CDR1 SGHRS, CDR2 YFSETQ. The V end was cut by 2 bases, the J end by 5 bases, with 25 bases between. The donors were all Caucasian adults (living in Nashville, Tennessee). The authors distributed each subset's genomic DNA evenly over several immunoSEQ plates. TCRdb's table, derived via immunoSEQ multiplex PCR, lists solely in-frame clones and lacks some. The data show 730,000 or so clones, about three quarters seen once. The sequenced material came from memory CD4+ T cells sorted from blood. Indicated subset: CD45RA-negative fraction. The genes are TRBV5-1 and TRBJ2-5; D perhaps matches TRBD1 (6 bases). This TCR came from a woman younger than 45 in good health. The CDR3 DNA reads TGCGCCAGCAGCTTCCGCCAACAGGGAATCGGGATCGGGGAGACCCAGTACTTC. Its translation: CASSFRQQGIGIGETQYF. The full variable domain, completed using reference TRBV5-1 and TRBJ2-5, is KAGVTQTPRYLIKTRGQQVTLSCSPISGHRSVSWYQQTPGQGLQFLFEYFSETQRNKGNFPGRFSGRQFSNSRSEMNVSTLELGDSALYLCASSFRQQGIGIGETQYFGPGTRLLVL.